Listed below are T cell receptor beta chains from one sample, sequenced in a study of T cells in Graves' hyperthyroidism and ophthalmopathy. TCRdb re-called the multiplex PCR reads with MiXCR, one entry per CDR3 protein. The table includes 350,000 to 400,000 distinct CDR3 sequences, just under 15% detected once. The sequencing input was blood. These receptor sequences come from a woman aged 25 to 39 with Graves' hyperthyroidism. CDR3s include the opening cysteine and the closing phenylalanine or tryptophan. The order of the fields is D gene, J gene, CDR3 length, V gene, CDR3 protein. D genes are given only for firm matches.

D: .; J: TRBJ2-6; length: 17; V: TRBV27; CDR3: CASSFRLTISGANVLTF
D: .; J: TRBJ1-1; length: 13; V: TRBV9; CDR3: CASSVAGNTEAFF
D: TRBD1; J: TRBJ1-6; length: 19; V: TRBV6-1; CDR3: CASSPRGQGPGSYNSPLHF
D: .; J: TRBJ2-7; length: 14; V: TRBV18; CDR3: CASSPGTAAYEQYF
D: .; J: TRBJ2-2; length: 15; V: TRBV7-9; CDR3: CASSPARQYTGELFF
D: .; J: TRBJ2-7; length: 16; V: TRBV4-1; CDR3: CASSQVSETGRNEQYF
D: TRBD1; J: TRBJ1-4; length: 15; V: TRBV6-1; CDR3: CASSLDRDLNEKLFF
D: TRBD2; J: TRBJ2-3; length: 15; V: TRBV7-9; CDR3: CASSSGTSSTDTQYF
D: .; J: TRBJ1-2; length: 15; V: TRBV3-1; CDR3: CASSQDAAGATGYTF
D: TRBD2; J: TRBJ2-4; length: 15; V: TRBV5-1; CDR3: CASSLESSGSDIQYF
D: TRBD2; J: TRBJ2-7; length: 14; V: TRBV29-1; CDR3: CSVESGTSTPEQYF
D: .; J: TRBJ2-3; length: 12; V: TRBV6-1; CDR3: CASSLTWDTQYF
D: .; J: TRBJ1-5; length: 14; V: TRBV12-3/TRBV12-4; CDR3: CASSLGGFFQPQHF
D: TRBD1; J: TRBJ1-1; length: 14; V: TRBV5-1; CDR3: CASSPGTVGTEAFF
D: .; J: TRBJ2-7; length: 14; V: TRBV6-1; CDR3: CASKFIGGSYEQYF
D: TRBD2; J: TRBJ2-1; length: 15; V: TRBV5-1; CDR3: CASSQAGGTYNEQFF
D: .; J: TRBJ2-5; length: 14; V: TRBV28; CDR3: CASSSGGRKKTQYF
D: TRBD2; J: TRBJ2-3; length: 14; V: TRBV28; CDR3: CASHTSGHEDTQYF
D: .; J: TRBJ2-1; length: 11; V: TRBV28; CDR3: CASSLQVEQFF
D: .; J: TRBJ2-1; length: 14; V: TRBV29-1; CDR3: CSVRPPGPYNEQFF
D: .; J: TRBJ1-1; length: 13; V: TRBV30; CDR3: CAWMASGWTEAFF
D: TRBD1; J: TRBJ2-6; length: 15; V: TRBV12-3/TRBV12-4; CDR3: CASSWGQSGANVLTF
D: .; J: TRBJ2-7; length: 12; V: TRBV11-1; CDR3: CASSQGFGEQYF
D: TRBD2; J: TRBJ2-1; length: 15; V: TRBV5-6; CDR3: CASSPETSGVNEQFF
D: .; J: TRBJ2-3; length: 16; V: TRBV4-1; CDR3: CASSRIGGPLPDTQYF
D: TRBD2; J: TRBJ2-4; length: 15; V: TRBV28; CDR3: CASSPGGIAKNIQYF
D: TRBD1; J: TRBJ2-5; length: 16; V: TRBV5-1; CDR3: CASSAGGTGVEETQYF
D: .; J: TRBJ2-7; length: 13; V: TRBV29-1; CDR3: CSVDRDGGYEQYF
D: .; J: TRBJ1-4; length: 14; V: TRBV18; CDR3: CASSPPSAGEKLFF
D: TRBD1; J: TRBJ1-2; length: 15; V: TRBV18; CDR3: CASSPMTGTDYGYTF
D: .; J: TRBJ2-5; length: 12; V: TRBV6-1; CDR3: CASSPNRETQYF
D: .; J: TRBJ1-3; length: 16; V: TRBV6-1; CDR3: CASSRRRGATGNTIYF
D: .; J: TRBJ2-6; length: 15; V: TRBV3-1; CDR3: CASSQDSSGANVLTF
D: .; J: TRBJ2-7; length: 11; V: TRBV28; CDR3: CASSFPDEQYF
D: .; J: TRBJ1-1; length: 14; V: TRBV12-3/TRBV12-4; CDR3: CASSWGIGDTEAFF
D: .; J: TRBJ1-4; length: 15; V: TRBV28; CDR3: CASSLPGRGVEKLFF
D: .; J: TRBJ1-2; length: 15; V: TRBV4-1; CDR3: CASTLYYEANYGYTF